This T cell receptor (beta chain) was captured by sequencing in a study of T-cell reconstitution after alpha-beta-depleted transplantation in children. This CDR3 region has 17 residues. V dropped 4 bases and J dropped 4; count of bases not matched to a gene: 5. This clonotype turned up a few times. Its antigen is as yet unknown. It was with unique molecular identifiers that the TCRbeta library was prepared. TCRdb independently ran MiXCR on the PCR reads; one entry per CDR3 protein. The table records some 350,000 distinct CDR3 sequences, roughly 17% of them present only once. Notes on the study in general: Most T-cell counts and diversity one year after the transplant came from T cells that were newly produced. Surviving recipient T cells and thymic progenitors underlay high day-60 TCRbeta diversity in some patients. Several hundred expanded graft clones reportedly gave rise to the alpha-beta T cells present about two months after transplant.

This specimen was PBMCs, mostly from graft donor cells, taken 360 days after TCRalphabeta/CD19-depleted stem cell transplant. The genes are TRBV12-3 or TRBV12-4 and TRBJ2-1; TRBD2 matches 15 bases. The TCR originated in a male patient between 2 and 10 years old who had a stem cell transplant for acute lymphoblastic leukemia, so the T cells may come from the graft donor. The CDR3 region is CASSSGGLAGGYNEQFF. Written as DNA, the CDR3 is TGTGCCAGCAGTTCCGGGGGACTAGCGGGAGGTTACAATGAGCAGTTCTTC.